This passage covers 16 T cell receptor beta chains from one sample sequenced in a study of blood T cell repertoires in COVID-19 (dated by TCRdb to 2019 to 2021). The method was the immunoSEQ multiplex PCR assay. What TCRdb holds here is the immuneACCESS table cut down to in-frame rearrangements. Part of the clones is not present; checked against another copy, under half of the missing clones reflect an unresolved V gene, and the others are unexplained. The sample contains 90,000 to 120,000 clones, about 80% of them found a single time. The ten largest account for more than 3.5% of the sample. The specimen sequenced was peripheral blood. These TCRs come from an older woman with acute or convalescent COVID-19.

This clone was picked up a small number of times. The rearrangement uses TRBV1 and TRBJ1-1. TRBV1 constitutes a pseudogene. CDR3 length: 14 residues. The CDR3 region is CTSSQDTGETEAFF. The CDR3 DNA is TGCACCAGCAGCCAAGATACGGGGGAGACTGAAGCTTTCTTT.

The rearrangement joins TRBV12-3 or TRBV12-4 to TRBJ2-7, with D maybe TRBD2 (5 bases). Trimming took 3 bases from V and 1 from J, leaving 7 bases between them. This CDR3 contains 13 residues. The CDR3 reads CASSFGISYEQYV. The CDR3 region has the DNA TGTGCCAGCAGTTTCGGGATTTCCTACGAGCAGTACGTC.

The chain joins TRBV19 to TRBJ2-1; possible D gene TRBD2, 5 bases. The V end lost 8 bases, the J end lost 0 bases, and 17 bases lay between the germline ends. Germline V gives CDR1 LNHDA, CDR2 SQIVND (reference sequence). The CDR3 contains 16 residues. The CDR3 spells CASRPLDSSSYNEQFF. The CDR3 DNA reads TGTGCCAGTCGGCCCTTGGACTCCAGCTCCTACAATGAGCAGTTCTTC.

The chain joins TRBV28 to TRBJ1-1; possible D gene TRBD1, 6 bases. The CDR3 covers 14 residues. Trimming took off 5 bases at V and 3 bases at J, with 13 bases between the two ends. CDR1 is MDHEN and CDR2 is SYDVKM in the germline V gene. The CDR3 DNA sequence: TGTGCCAGCAGTCTAGGGGGGAGGGACACTGAAGCTTTCTTT. It translates to CASSLGGRDTEAFF.

This clone was seen once. Relative to the germline gene, one junction end is altered; a read error may explain this. The chain has TRBV30 and TRBJ2-1, with a possible D match to TRBD1 (5 bases). CDR3 length equals 11 residues. From germline, CDR1 is GTSNPN and CDR2 SVGIG (reference sequence). The CDR3 loop is CAWSDYRSEIF. The CDR3 bases are TGTGCCTGGAGTGACTACAGGAGCGAGATCTTC.

The chain recombines TRBV2 with TRBJ2-7, with TRBD2 identical over 12 bases. CDR3 length: 15 residues. The germline V gene has CDR1 SNHLY and CDR2 FYNNEI. V dropped 4 bases and J dropped 2; count of bases not matched to a gene: 3. For the CDR3, the DNA is TGTGCCAGCAGTGGGGGACTAGCGGGTCCCTACGAGCAGTACTTC. Protein sequence: CASSGGLAGPYEQYF.

The table lists this clone with a few counts. The CDR3 DNA reads as TGTGCCAGCAGCTGGGAGGGAGGGATACGGGGCAATGAGCAGTTCTTC. It encodes CASSWEGGIRGNEQFF. V usage is TRBV5-4 and J usage is TRBJ2-1; the match to TRBD2 covers 7 bases. CDR3 length equals 16 residues. Germline V gene sequence: CDR1 SGHNT, CDR2 YYREEE (reference sequence). J lost 6 bases, V lost 3 bases, and 12 bases had no gene match.

This chain joins TRBV29-1 and TRBJ2-7, with D possibly matching TRBD1 (5 bases). Germline-derived CDR1 and CDR2 are SQVTM and ANQGSEA. CDR3 length equals 14 residues. V lost 4 bases, J lost 0 bases, and 13 bases lay in between. CDR3 residues: CSVGKGPRSYEQYF. The CDR3 DNA reads TGCAGCGTTGGTAAGGGGCCGCGCTCCTACGAGCAGTACTTC.

J is TRBJ2-1 and V is TRBV6-2 or TRBV6-3, with 10 bases matching TRBD2. Germline V gene lookup returns CDR1 MNHEY and CDR2 SVGEGT. J gave up 7 bases and V 0 bases, and 15 bases lay outside the gene matches. The CDR3 spans 19 residues. CDR3 residues: CASSYSTPSGGSLGNEQFF. CDR3 coding DNA: TGTGCCAGCAGTTACTCGACCCCTAGCGGGGGTAGTCTGGGTAATGAGCAGTTCTTC.

The rearrangement uses TRBV6-2 or TRBV6-3 and TRBJ2-3; D gene ambiguous. V lost 6 bases and J 0 bases, leaving 13 bases between the germline ends. Germline V gene lookup returns CDR1 MNHEY and CDR2 SVGEGT. The CDR3 totals 15 residues. The CDR3 DNA is TGTGCCAGCAGCCCTTATGAGCCTAGCACAGATACGCAGTATTTT. Protein product: CASSPYEPSTDTQYF.

CDR3 DNA: TGTGCCAGCAGTTCGGGGGGGGCGGACTCCTACGAGCAGTACTTC. This translates into CASSSGGADSYEQYF. J is TRBJ2-7 and V is TRBV28; 8 bases are a match to TRBD2. The CDR3 runs to 15 residues. The trim removed 4 bases at V and 0 bases at J, leaving 5 bases unmatched. The germline V gene has CDR1 MDHEN and CDR2 SYDVKM.

This chain uses TRBV7-9 with TRBJ2-1, with D perhaps TRBD2 (6 bases). The CDR3 runs to 12 residues. Between the trimmed V and J ends, which lost 5 bases and 15 bases, there was a span of 17 bases. Looked up from germline, CDR1 is SEHNR and CDR2 is FQNEAQ (reference sequence). CDR3 bases: TGTGCCAGCAGCACTCAGAGGGAGGTTCTGTTCTTC. It codes for CASSTQREVLFF.

This clone appeared a few times. This rearrangement joins TRBV28 to TRBJ1-1; 8 nucleotides line up with TRBD1. The CDR3 covers 15 residues. Germline CDR1 and CDR2: MDHEN and SYDVKM. Unmatched junction bases numbered 8, after V lost 4 bases and J lost 4 bases. CDR3: CASSSRTGKLTEAFF. The CDR3 DNA is TGTGCCAGCAGTTCAAGGACAGGGAAACTCACTGAAGCTTTCTTT.

The gene calls are TRBV5-4 and TRBJ2-5; D perhaps matches TRBD1 (6 bases). The germline V gene encodes CDR1 SGHNT and CDR2 YYREEE (reference sequence). The CDR3 totals 16 residues. Trimming removed 4 bases from V and 1 base from J, with 17 bases in between. CDR3 DNA: TGTGCCAGCAGCGTCACAGGGTGGGTATCCCAAGAGACCCAGTACTTC. This gives the protein CASSVTGWVSQETQYF.

About this clone: Distinct nucleotide sequences in the sample also encode this CDR3. The chain's CDR3 is CASSLQGATEAFF. CDR3 DNA: TGTGCCAGCAGTTTGCAGGGGGCCACTGAAGCTTTCTTT. The chain links TRBV28 to TRBJ1-1, with 8 positions matching TRBD1. The CDR3 loop spans 13 amino acids. After removal of 3 bases from V and 4 bases from J, the junction contained 1 base not matched to a gene. CDR1 and CDR2 from the germline V gene are MDHEN and SYDVKM.

The rearrangement links TRBV15 to TRBJ2-4; a possible D gene is TRBD1 (5 bases). This CDR3 contains 16 residues. The ends were cut back, 4 bases at V and 0 bases at J, with 13 bases in the middle. Germline CDR1 LNHNV, CDR2 YYDKDF (reference sequence). This CDR3 reads CATSTGQALAKNIQYF. The CDR3 nucleotides are TGTGCCACCAGCACCGGACAAGCCCTAGCCAAAAACATTCAGTACTTC. The entire variable domain, with the rest obtained from reference TRBV15 and TRBJ2-4, is as follows: DAMVIQNPRYQVTQFGKPVTLSCSQTLNHNVMYWYQQKSSQAPKLLFHYYDKDFNNEADTPDNFQSRRPNTSFCFLDIRSPGLGDTAMYLCATSTGQALAKNIQYFGAGTRLSVL.